The T cell receptor beta chain under discussion was sequenced for a study of PD-1 blockade in classical Hodgkin lymphoma. Exposure to brentuximab vedotin varied, and each patient had relapsed following autologous stem cell transplantation. Best response was recorded as complete response, partial response or progressive disease. Data came from immunoSEQ multiplex PCR; TCRdb stores just in-frame clones and leaves some out. The table lists roughly 42,000 clones, over 70% of them singletons, with around 20% in the top ten. Sequenced material: peripheral blood mononuclear cells (PBMCs), taken at baseline. The sequence was collected from a human donor with classical Hodgkin lymphoma.

The CDR3 DNA is TGTGCCAGCAGTCCTTACTTGCGTCTCCAGGGGGCTAACTATGGCTACACCTTC. Its protein is CASSPYLRLQGANYGYTF. V gene TRBV28 combines with J gene TRBJ1-2, with TRBD1 matching over 7 bases. The CDR3 has 18 residues. Germline CDR1 MDHEN, CDR2 SYDVKM. J gave up 0 bases and V 5 bases, and 15 bases lay outside the gene matches.